This paragraph reports one TCR beta chain. No antigen is known for it. Using immunoSEQ multiplex PCR, the repertoire was profiled, and TCRdb retains in-frame clones only, with some absent. The sample contains 40,000 to 50,000 clones, 82% of which appear only once. Unmatched junction bases numbered 5, after V lost 5 bases and J lost 3 bases. In germline, CDR1 is MNHEY, CDR2 SMNVEV (reference sequence). The CDR3 loop spans 15 amino acids. Focal radiation plus CTLA-4 blockade with ipilimumab was given to patients with chemo-refractory metastatic non-small-cell lung cancer. This entry is derived from a study of radiotherapy plus CTLA-4 blockade in lung cancer. Study information: Objective responses arose in roughly 17% of patients, and around 32% experienced disease control.

Study outcomes and limitations: Some TCR clones had been derived from tumors. These clones expanded in peripheral blood after radiotherapy plus ipilimumab.

This TCR was recovered from a human donor with non-small cell lung cancer who had stable disease on radiotherapy plus ipilimumab. The chain employs TRBV27 and TRBJ1-3; 9 nucleotides agree with TRBD1. The sample was peripheral blood, taken from a patient treated with radiotherapy plus ipilimumab. DNA for the CDR3: TGTGCCAGCAGTCGGACAGGGGTAGGTGGAAACACCATATATTTT. This gives the protein CASSRTGVGGNTIYF.